These T cell receptor beta chains were read from a single sample in a study of cytotoxic CD8 clonotypes in ibrutinib-treated CLL. Libraries were prepared by immunoSEQ multiplex PCR; TCRdb keeps only in-frame clonotypes and omits some of them. This table holds 150,000 to 250,000 clones, over 60% found once. Sequencing used PBMCs, obtained after 24 months of ibrutinib treatment. These receptors all stem from a human donor with chronic lymphocytic leukemia. CDR3s include the opening cysteine and the closing phenylalanine or tryptophan. The order of the fields is J gene, clone size, CDR3 length, D gene, V gene, CDR3 DNA, CDR3 protein. A D gene is named only where the DNA matches it firmly. Clone size is shown for a subset of rows, as once, few, many or a class of expanded clone.

>TRBJ2-7|once|14|TRBD1|TRBV5-1
TGCGCCAGCAGCTACGGGACAGGGGTAACCGAGCAGTACTTC
CASSYGTGVTEQYF
>TRBJ2-3|-|16|TRBD1|TRBV25-1
TGTGCCAGCAGTGCACTAAGGGGGCTGGGCACAGATACGCAGTATTTT
CASSALRGLGTDTQYF
>TRBJ2-5|-|12|-|TRBV6-5
TGTGCCAGCCACGGATTAGGGGAGACCCAGTACTTC
CASHGLGETQYF
>TRBJ1-2|once|15|TRBD1|TRBV7-6
TGTGCCAGCAGCAGCCTTATAGGGGGCGCCTATGGCTACACCTTC
CASSSLIGGAYGYTF
>TRBJ2-5|-|15|-|TRBV2
TGTGCCAGCAGTGAAAACGGGGGAGGTGGAGAGACCCAGTACTTC
CASSENGGGGETQYF
>TRBJ2-7|few|13|-|TRBV10-3
TGTGCCATCAGTGTCGCAGGACCCCCCGAGCAGTACTTC
CAISVAGPPEQYF
>TRBJ2-2|-|15|-|TRBV15
TGTGCCACCAGCAGAGGCCAGGGGTCCCGCGGGGAGCTGTTTTTT
CATSRGQGSRGELFF
>TRBJ2-7|-|12|-|TRBV7-9
TGTGCCATCCTTTTGGGAGCCTACGAGCAGTACTTC
CAILLGAYEQYF
>TRBJ1-5|-|16|TRBD1|TRBV28
TGTGCCAGCAGTAAGGGACAGGGGATTAGCAATCAGCCCCAGCATTTT
CASSKGQGISNQPQHF
>TRBJ1-2|-|16|-|TRBV5-4
TGTGCCAGCAGCTTGGTTGGGGGAGGAACTAACTATGGCTACACCTTC
CASSLVGGGTNYGYTF
>TRBJ2-1|-|13|-|TRBV7-2
TGTGCCAGCAGCCGCACAGGGTACAATGAGCAGTTCTTC
CASSRTGYNEQFF
>TRBJ2-2|-|19|-|TRBV21-1
TGTGCCAGCAGCAAATATGGGACAGGAGATAGGTTAGATACCGGGGAGCTGTTTTTT
CASSKYGTGDRLDTGELFF
>TRBJ2-7|-|12|-|TRBV6-1
TGTGCCATCAGGACGGTCTCCTACGAGCAGTACTTC
CAIRTVSYEQYF
>TRBJ1-4|-|14|TRBD1|TRBV10-3
TGTGCCATCAGCAAACAGGGGCGGGGTGAAAAACTGTTTTTT
CAISKQGRGEKLFF
>TRBJ1-4|-|17|TRBD1|TRBV28
TGTGCCAGCAGTGTCCTCGGGACAGGGACCCTTTTTGAAAAACTGTTTTTT
CASSVLGTGTLFEKLFF
>TRBJ1-1|-|12|TRBD1|TRBV7-6
TGTGCCAGCAGCCCGGACAGGGGTGAAGCTTTCTTT
CASSPDRGEAFF
>TRBJ1-2|-|13|-|TRBV9
TGTGCCAGCAGCGCCCGGACAGACCGGGGCTACACCTTC
CASSARTDRGYTF
>TRBJ2-7|-|15|TRBD2|TRBV4-1
TGCGCCAGCAGCCAAGGATGGGGGGGGAGGAACGAGCAGTACTTC
CASSQGWGGRNEQYF
>TRBJ2-1|-|12|-|TRBV5-4
TGTGCCAGCAGCCCTAGCTGGAATGAGCAGTTCTTC
CASSPSWNEQFF
>TRBJ1-5|-|14|-|TRBV27
TGTGCCAGCAGTTCCCCAGGGTTGGGTCAGCCCCAGCATTTT
CASSSPGLGQPQHF
>TRBJ2-2|-|17|TRBD2|TRBV27
TGTGCCAGCAGTTTATGGGGTACTAGCGGGAGCACCGGGGAGCTGTTTTTT
CASSLWGTSGSTGELFF
>TRBJ2-1|once|16|TRBD2|TRBV11-3
TGTGCCAGCAGCCTAGGGGGACTAGCGACGGGAGGGGAGCAGTTCTTC
CASSLGGLATGGEQFF
>TRBJ1-5|-|14|-|TRBV28
TGTGCCAGCAGTTTAGGGGGCACCAATCAGCCCCAGCATTTT
CASSLGGTNQPQHF
>TRBJ1-3|many|14|-|TRBV7-9
TGTGCCAGCAGCCCCCCGATGGGACGGGACACCATATATTTT
CASSPPMGRDTIYF
>TRBJ2-1|-|16|TRBD2|TRBV11-3
TGTGCCAGCAGCTGGAAAGCGGGGGAGCCCAACAATGAGCAGTTCTTC
CASSWKAGEPNNEQFF
>TRBJ2-2|-|14|-|TRBV13
TGTGCCAGCAGCTGGCCGGCGGGCACCGGGGAGCTGTTTTTT
CASSWPAGTGELFF
>TRBJ2-7|-|13|-|TRBV28
TGTGCCAGCAGACCCGACGGCTTCTACGAGCAGTACTTC
CASRPDGFYEQYF
>TRBJ2-1|-|16|TRBD2|TRBV5-1
TGCGCCAGCAACCTAGGGACTAGCGGATCCTACAATGAGCAGTTCTTC
CASNLGTSGSYNEQFF
>TRBJ1-1|once|15|-|TRBV7-2
TGTGCCAGCAGCTTCCAAAACAGGGTTGGCACTGAAGCTTTCTTT
CASSFQNRVGTEAFF
>TRBJ1-5|-|14|TRBD1|TRBV9
TGTGCCAGCAGCTTGACAGGGGGTGGCGAGCCCCAGCATTTT
CASSLTGGGEPQHF
>TRBJ2-7|-|14|-|TRBV25-1
TGTGCCAGCAGTTTAGAGCTAACCGGGACGAGGCAGTACTTC
CASSLELTGTRQYF
>TRBJ2-7|-|16|TRBD2|TRBV4-1
TGCGCCAGCAGCCCCCGGGTAGCGGGGGACCACTACGAGCAGTACTTC
CASSPRVAGDHYEQYF
>TRBJ1-2|few|13|-|TRBV30
TGTGCCTGTCCGTACAGGTACAACTATGGCTACACCTTC
CACPYRYNYGYTF
>TRBJ2-5|-|13|-|TRBV15
TGTGCCACCAGCAGAGGAATGGGGCAGACCCAGTACTTC
CATSRGMGQTQYF
>TRBJ2-1|-|15|TRBD1|TRBV5-5
TGTGCCAGCAGCCCGGACAGGGGCTCCTACAATGAGCAGTTCTTC
CASSPDRGSYNEQFF
>TRBJ2-3|-|17|-|TRBV4-2
TGTGCCAGCAGCCAAGAAAGGTCAGGGATTGATGCAGATACGCAGTATTTT
CASSQERSGIDADTQYF
>TRBJ2-5|-|14|TRBD1|TRBV30
TGTGCCTGGAGAGCCGGGACAGGGGTTGAGACCCAGTACTTC
CAWRAGTGVETQYF
>TRBJ2-7|-|18|-|TRBV4-3
TGCGCCAGCAGCCAAGATTTAGAGTCCCAGGGTGGCTCCTACGAGCAGTACTTC
CASSQDLESQGGSYEQYF
>TRBJ2-1|-|15|-|TRBV2
TGTGCCAGCCAGACCGGATCGGCGTTATCCAATGGGCAGTTCTTC
CASQTGSALSNGQFF
>TRBJ1-5|-|16|TRBD1|TRBV6-6
TGTGCCAGCAGAACCGACAGGGAGGGATCCGATCAGCCCCAGCATTTT
CASRTDREGSDQPQHF
>TRBJ1-4|-|18|-|TRBV25-1
TGTGCCAGCAGTGATTCGAACGACAGGCCCGTCTCCGACGAAAAACTGTTTTTT
CASSDSNDRPVSDEKLFF